A selection of T cell receptor beta chains follows, all from one sample in a study of CD8 T cells in ankylosing spondylitis. TCRdb itself ran the 5' RACE reads through MiXCR, one entry per CDR3 protein. The table records some 87,000 distinct CDR3 sequences, roughly 27% of them present only once. The sample was blood, either unsorted or a sorted T cell fraction (not recorded which). The receptors shown here come from a male donor with ankylosing spondylitis or in good health (not recorded which). The conserved cysteine and the conserved F or W are not part of the CDR3 here.

V gene,CDR3 protein
TRBV2,ASKGLETEAF
TRBV20-1,SASDSAQETQY
TRBV24-1,ATSETGSQPQH
TRBV18,ASSPPTITYEQY
TRBV10-3,AISEGWTEAF
TRBV5-1,ASSLFEGNEQF
TRBV2,ASESGGVYNEQF
TRBV18,ASSPDRGTEKLF
TRBV12-3/TRBV12-4,ASSPTTGASPLH
TRBV20-1,SALSGLYNEQF
TRBV5-4,ASSSERGQQANTGELF
TRBV7-6,ASSRGSGGEQY
TRBV15,ATSRDPGRANTEAF
TRBV5-1,ASSLTMWEADEAF
TRBV27,ASSFGTGENQPQH
TRBV5-6,ASSLSGEQY
TRBV15,ATSRGGGRGVNEQF
TRBV10-3,AIMETSGNIQY
TRBV10-3,AISESGIPTAGDYGYT
TRBV18,ASSADRGNSPLH